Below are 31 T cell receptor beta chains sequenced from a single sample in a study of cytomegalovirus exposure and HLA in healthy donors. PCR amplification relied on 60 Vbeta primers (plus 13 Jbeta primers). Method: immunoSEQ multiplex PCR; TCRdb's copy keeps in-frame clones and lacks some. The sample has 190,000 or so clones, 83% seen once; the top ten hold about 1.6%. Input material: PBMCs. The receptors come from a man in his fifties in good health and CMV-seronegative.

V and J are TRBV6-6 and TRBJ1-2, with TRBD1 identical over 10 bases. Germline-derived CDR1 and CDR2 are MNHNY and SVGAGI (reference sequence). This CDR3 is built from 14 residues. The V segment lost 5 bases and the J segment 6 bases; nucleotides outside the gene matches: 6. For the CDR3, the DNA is TGTGCCAGCAGTCCAACGGGACAGGGGAATGGCTACACCTTC. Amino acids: CASSPTGQGNGYTF.

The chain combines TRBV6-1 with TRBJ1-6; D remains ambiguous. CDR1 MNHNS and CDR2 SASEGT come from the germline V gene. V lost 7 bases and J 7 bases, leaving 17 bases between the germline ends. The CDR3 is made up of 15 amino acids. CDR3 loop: CASIVDGERNSPLHF. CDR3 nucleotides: TGTGCCAGCATTGTAGATGGGGAGCGGAATTCACCCCTCCACTTT.

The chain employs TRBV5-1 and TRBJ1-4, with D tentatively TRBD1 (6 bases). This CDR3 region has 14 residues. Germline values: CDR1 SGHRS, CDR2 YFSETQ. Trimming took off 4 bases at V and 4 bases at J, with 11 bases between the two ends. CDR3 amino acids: CASSLQGFNEKLFF. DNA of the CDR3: TGCGCCAGCAGCCTACAGGGCTTTAATGAAAAACTGTTTTTT.

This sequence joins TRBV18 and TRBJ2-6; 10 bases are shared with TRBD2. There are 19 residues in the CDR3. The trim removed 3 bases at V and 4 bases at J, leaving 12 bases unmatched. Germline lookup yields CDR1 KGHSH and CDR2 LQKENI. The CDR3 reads CASSPQRSGGAAGANVLTF. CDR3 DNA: TGTGCCAGCTCACCGCAGAGGAGCGGGGGGGCAGCGGGGGCCAACGTCCTGACTTTC. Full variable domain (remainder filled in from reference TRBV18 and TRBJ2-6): NAGVMQNPRHLVRRRGQEARLRCSPMKGHSHVYWYRQLPEEGLKFMVYLQKENIIDESGMPKERFSAEFPKEGPSILRIQQVVRGDSAAYFCASSPQRSGGAAGANVLTFGAGSRLTVL.

CDR3 nucleotides: TGTGCCAGCAGTGAAGGGCCCACGGGGGGCACTGAAGCTTTCTTT. Its protein product is CASSEGPTGGTEAFF. The chain uses TRBV2 and TRBJ1-1; tentatively, D is TRBD1 (5 bases). V was clipped by 1 base and J by 4 bases, with 13 bases between them. Per the germline V gene, CDR1 is SNHLY and CDR2 is FYNNEI. The CDR3 runs 15 residues.

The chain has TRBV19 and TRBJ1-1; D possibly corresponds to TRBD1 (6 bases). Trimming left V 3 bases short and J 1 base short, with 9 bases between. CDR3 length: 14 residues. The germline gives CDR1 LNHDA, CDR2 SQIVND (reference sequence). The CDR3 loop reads CASSIATGNTEAFF. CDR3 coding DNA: TGTGCCAGTAGTATTGCGACAGGGAACACTGAAGCTTTCTTT.

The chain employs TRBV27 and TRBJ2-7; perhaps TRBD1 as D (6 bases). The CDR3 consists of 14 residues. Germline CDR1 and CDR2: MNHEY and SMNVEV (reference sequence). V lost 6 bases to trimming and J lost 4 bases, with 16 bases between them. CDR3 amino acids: CASRQAGVRYEQYF. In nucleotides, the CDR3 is TGTGCCAGCAGGCAAGCAGGGGTCAGATACGAGCAGTACTTC.

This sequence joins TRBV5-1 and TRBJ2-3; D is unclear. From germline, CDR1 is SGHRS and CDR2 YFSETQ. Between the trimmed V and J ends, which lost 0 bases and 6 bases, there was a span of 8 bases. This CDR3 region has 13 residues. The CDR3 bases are TGCGCCAGCAGCTTGGTACCGGTGGATACGCAGTATTTT. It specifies CASSLVPVDTQYF.

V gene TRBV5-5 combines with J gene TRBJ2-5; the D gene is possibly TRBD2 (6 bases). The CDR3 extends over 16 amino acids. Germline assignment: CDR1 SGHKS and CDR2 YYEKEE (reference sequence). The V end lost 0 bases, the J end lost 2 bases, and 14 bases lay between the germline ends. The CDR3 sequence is CASSLGGLEGQETQYF. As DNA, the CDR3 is TGTGCCAGCAGCTTGGGGGGCCTGGAGGGGCAAGAGACCCAGTACTTC.

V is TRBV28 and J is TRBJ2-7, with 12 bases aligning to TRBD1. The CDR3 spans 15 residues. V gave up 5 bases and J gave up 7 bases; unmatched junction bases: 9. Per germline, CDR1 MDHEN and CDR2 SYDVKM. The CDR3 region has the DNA TGTGCCAGCAGTGGCGCGGGACAGGGGGCACGGGAGCAGTACTTC. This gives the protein CASSGAGQGAREQYF.

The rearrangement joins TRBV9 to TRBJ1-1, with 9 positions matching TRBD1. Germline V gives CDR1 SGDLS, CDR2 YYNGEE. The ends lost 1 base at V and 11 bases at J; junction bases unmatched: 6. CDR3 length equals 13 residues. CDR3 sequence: CASSVTGTGKAFF. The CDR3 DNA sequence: TGTGCCAGCAGCGTAACCGGGACAGGGAAGGCTTTCTTT.

The DNA for the CDR3 is TGTGCCAGCAGCCTGGACAGGACCTACGAGCAGTACTTC. It codes for CASSLDRTYEQYF. The chain carries TRBV6-5 and TRBJ2-7; TRBD1 matches at 7 bases. The trim removed 6 bases at V and 2 bases at J, leaving 4 bases unmatched. Germline loops: CDR1 MNHEY, CDR2 SVGAGI. This CDR3 has 13 residues.

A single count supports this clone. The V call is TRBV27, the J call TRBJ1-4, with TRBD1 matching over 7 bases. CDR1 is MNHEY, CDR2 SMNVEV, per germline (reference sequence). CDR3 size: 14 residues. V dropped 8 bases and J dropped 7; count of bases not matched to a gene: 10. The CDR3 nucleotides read TGTGCCAGCTCCCCCTTAGACAGGGCTGAAAAACTGTTTTTT. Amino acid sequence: CASSPLDRAEKLFF.

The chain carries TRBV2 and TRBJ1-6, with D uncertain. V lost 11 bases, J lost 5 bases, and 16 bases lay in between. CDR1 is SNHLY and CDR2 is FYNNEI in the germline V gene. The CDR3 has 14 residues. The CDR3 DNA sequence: TGTGCCGGGGTACTCGGGGTAGATAATTCACCCCTCCACTTT. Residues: CAGVLGVDNSPLHF.

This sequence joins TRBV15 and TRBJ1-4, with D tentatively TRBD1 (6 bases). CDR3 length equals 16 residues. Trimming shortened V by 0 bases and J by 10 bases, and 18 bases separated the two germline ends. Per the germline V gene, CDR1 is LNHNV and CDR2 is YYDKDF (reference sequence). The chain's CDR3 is CATSREGQGPLAKLFF. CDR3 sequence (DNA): TGTGCCACCAGCAGAGAGGGTCAGGGGCCCCTCGCAAAACTGTTTTTT.

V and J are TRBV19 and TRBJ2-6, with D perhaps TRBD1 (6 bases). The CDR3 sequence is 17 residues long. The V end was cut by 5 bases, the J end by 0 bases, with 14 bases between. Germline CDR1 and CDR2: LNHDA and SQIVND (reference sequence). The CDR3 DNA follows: TGTGCCAGTAGTTCTGCCGGGACACCCTCTGGGGCCAACGTCCTGACTTTC. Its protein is CASSSAGTPSGANVLTF.

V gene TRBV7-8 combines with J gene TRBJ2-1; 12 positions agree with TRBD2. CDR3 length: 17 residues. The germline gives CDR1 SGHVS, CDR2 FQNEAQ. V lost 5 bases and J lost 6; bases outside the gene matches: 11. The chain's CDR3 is CASSPDTSGRYINEQFF. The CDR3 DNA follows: TGTGCCAGCAGCCCAGACACTAGCGGGAGGTATATCAATGAGCAGTTCTTC. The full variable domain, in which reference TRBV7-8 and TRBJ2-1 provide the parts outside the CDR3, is GAGVSQSPRYKVAKRGQDVALRCDPISGHVSLFWYQQALGQGPEFLTYFQNEAQLDKSGLPSDRFFAERPEGSVSTLKIQRTQQEDSAVYLCASSPDTSGRYINEQFFGPGTRLTVL.

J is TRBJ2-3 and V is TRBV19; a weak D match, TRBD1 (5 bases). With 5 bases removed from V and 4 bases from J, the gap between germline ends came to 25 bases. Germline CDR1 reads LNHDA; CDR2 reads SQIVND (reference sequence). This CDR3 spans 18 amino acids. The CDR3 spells CASSPLSYGPVGPDTQYF. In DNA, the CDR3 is TGTGCCAGTAGTCCACTTAGTTATGGTCCTGTGGGGCCAGATACGCAGTATTTT.

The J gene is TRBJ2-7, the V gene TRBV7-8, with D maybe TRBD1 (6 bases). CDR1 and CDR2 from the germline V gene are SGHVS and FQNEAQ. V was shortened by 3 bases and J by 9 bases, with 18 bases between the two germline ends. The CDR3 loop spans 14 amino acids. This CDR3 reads CASSFYRRDNGQYF. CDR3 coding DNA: TGTGCCAGCAGCTTCTACCGCCGGGACAACGGGCAGTACTTC. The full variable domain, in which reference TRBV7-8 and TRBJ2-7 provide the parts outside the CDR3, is GAGVSQSPRYKVAKRGQDVALRCDPISGHVSLFWYQQALGQGPEFLTYFQNEAQLDKSGLPSDRFFAERPEGSVSTLKIQRTQQEDSAVYLCASSFYRRDNGQYFGPGTRLTVT.

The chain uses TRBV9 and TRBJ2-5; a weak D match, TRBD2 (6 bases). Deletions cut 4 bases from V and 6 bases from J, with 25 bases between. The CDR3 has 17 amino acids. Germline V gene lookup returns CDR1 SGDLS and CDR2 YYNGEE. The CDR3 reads CASSPRPGGASRQTQYF. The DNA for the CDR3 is TGTGCCAGCAGCCCCCGCCCCGGCGGGGCAAGTCGACAGACCCAGTACTTC.

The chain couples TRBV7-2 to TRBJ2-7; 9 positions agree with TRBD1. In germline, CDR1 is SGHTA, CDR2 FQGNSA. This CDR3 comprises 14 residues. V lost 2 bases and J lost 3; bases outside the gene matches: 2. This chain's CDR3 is CASSLRDRVYEQYF. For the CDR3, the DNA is TGTGCCAGCAGCTTAAGGGACAGGGTCTACGAGCAGTACTTC.

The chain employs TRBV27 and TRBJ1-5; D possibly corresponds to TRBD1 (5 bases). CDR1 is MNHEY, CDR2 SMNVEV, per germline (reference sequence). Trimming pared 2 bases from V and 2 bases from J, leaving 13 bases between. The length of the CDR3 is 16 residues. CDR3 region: CASSLGRGVGNQPQHF. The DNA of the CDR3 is TGTGCCAGCAGTTTAGGTAGGGGCGTGGGCAATCAGCCCCAGCATTTT.

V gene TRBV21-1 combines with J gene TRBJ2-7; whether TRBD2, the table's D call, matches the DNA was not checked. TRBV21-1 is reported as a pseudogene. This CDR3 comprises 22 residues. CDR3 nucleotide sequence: TGTGCCAGCAGCAAATGGGTTAGGGACAGGGCCATACTAGCGGGAGTATGGTACGAGCAGTACTTC. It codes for CASSKWVRDRAILAGVWYEQYF.

The CDR3 spells CASAQTGYSYEQYF. DNA for the CDR3: TGCGCCAGCGCCCAGACAGGGTACTCCTACGAGCAGTACTTC. The chain employs TRBV5-1 and TRBJ2-7; 7 positions match TRBD1. Germline values: CDR1 SGHRS, CDR2 YFSETQ. V lost 7 bases, J lost 0 bases, and 7 bases stayed unmatched. This CDR3 comprises 14 residues.

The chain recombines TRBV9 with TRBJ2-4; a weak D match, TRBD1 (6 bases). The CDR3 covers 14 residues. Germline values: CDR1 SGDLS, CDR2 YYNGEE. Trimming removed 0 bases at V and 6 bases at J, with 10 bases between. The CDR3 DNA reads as TGTGCCAGCAGCGTAGGTGCAGGGGCAAACATTCAGTACTTC. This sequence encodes CASSVGAGANIQYF.

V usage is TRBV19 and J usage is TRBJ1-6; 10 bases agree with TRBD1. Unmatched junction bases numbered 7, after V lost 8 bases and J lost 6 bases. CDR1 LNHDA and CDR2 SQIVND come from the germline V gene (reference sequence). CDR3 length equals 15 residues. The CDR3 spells CASSTGGKGNSPLHF. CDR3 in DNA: TGTGCCAGTTCGACAGGGGGCAAAGGTAATTCACCCCTCCACTTT.

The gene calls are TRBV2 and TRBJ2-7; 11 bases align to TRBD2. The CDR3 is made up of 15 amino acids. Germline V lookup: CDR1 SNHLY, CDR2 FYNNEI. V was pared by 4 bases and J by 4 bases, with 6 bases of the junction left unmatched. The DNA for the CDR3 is TGTGCCAGCAGTGCAATAGCGGGAGGGAAGTACGAGCAGTACTTC. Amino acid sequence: CASSAIAGGKYEQYF.

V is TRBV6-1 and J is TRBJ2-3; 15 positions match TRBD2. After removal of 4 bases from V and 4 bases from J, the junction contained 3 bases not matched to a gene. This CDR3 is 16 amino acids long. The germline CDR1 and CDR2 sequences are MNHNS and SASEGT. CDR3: CASSAGLAGGADTQYF. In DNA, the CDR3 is TGTGCCAGCAGTGCGGGACTAGCGGGAGGAGCAGATACGCAGTATTTT.

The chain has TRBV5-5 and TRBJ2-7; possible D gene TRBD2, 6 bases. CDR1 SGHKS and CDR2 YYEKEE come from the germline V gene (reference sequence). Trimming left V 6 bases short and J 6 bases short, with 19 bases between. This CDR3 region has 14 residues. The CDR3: CASTTGNPAGEQYF. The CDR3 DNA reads TGTGCCAGCACCACCGGAAACCCAGCGGGCGAGCAGTACTTC.

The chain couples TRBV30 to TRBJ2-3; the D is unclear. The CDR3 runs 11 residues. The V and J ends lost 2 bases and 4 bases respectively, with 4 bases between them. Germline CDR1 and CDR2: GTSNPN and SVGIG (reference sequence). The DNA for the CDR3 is TGTGCCTGGAGTTTCTCAGATACGCAGTATTTT. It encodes CAWSFSDTQYF.

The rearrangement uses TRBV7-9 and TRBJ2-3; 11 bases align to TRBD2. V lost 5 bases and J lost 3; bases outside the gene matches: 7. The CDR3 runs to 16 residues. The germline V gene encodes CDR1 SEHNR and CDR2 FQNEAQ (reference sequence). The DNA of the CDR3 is TGTGCCAGCAGCCCATTAGCGGGGGGGCAGACAGATACGCAGTATTTT. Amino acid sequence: CASSPLAGGQTDTQYF.